Each of the 10 T cell receptor beta chains below was sequenced from the same sample in a study of blood T cell repertoires in COVID-19. Clones were sequenced by immunoSEQ multiplex PCR, and TCRdb holds only the in-frame ones, with some missing. Of tens of thousands of clones in the sample, 80% were seen once. The sample was peripheral blood. The receptors shown here come from a woman in her sixties or seventies with acute or convalescent COVID-19.

This chain links TRBV9 with TRBJ2-3; perhaps TRBD1 as D (6 bases). Trimming removed 0 bases from V and 10 bases from J, with 24 bases in between. CDR3 length: 17 amino acids. From germline, CDR1 is SGDLS and CDR2 YYNGEE. The chain's CDR3 is CASSVEDPGALPRAQYF. The DNA of the CDR3 is TGTGCCAGCAGCGTAGAAGATCCAGGGGCGCTACCCCGGGCGCAGTATTTT.

This clone appeared once. This sequence joins TRBV11-1 and TRBJ2-3, with TRBD2 as a possible D gene (5 bases). V shed 5 bases and J shed 3 bases, with 15 bases lying between them. Germline V gives CDR1 SGHAT, CDR2 FQDESV (reference sequence). The CDR3 runs to 15 residues. The chain's CDR3 is CASSPFPEGTDTQYF. CDR3 in DNA: TGTGCCAGCAGCCCATTCCCAGAGGGTACAGATACGCAGTATTTT.

The chain links TRBV15 to TRBJ1-5; D gene uncertain. Looked up from germline, CDR1 is LNHNV and CDR2 is YYDKDF (reference sequence). The CDR3 runs to 14 residues. Deletions cut 3 bases from V and 1 base from J, with 7 bases between. CDR3: CATSRLGSNQPQHF. In DNA, the CDR3 is TGTGCCACCAGCAGGTTGGGCAGCAATCAGCCCCAGCATTTT. The full variable domain, with the rest looked up from reference TRBV15 and TRBJ1-5, is DAMVIQNPRYQVTQFGKPVTLSCSQTLNHNVMYWYQQKSSQAPKLLFHYYDKDFNNEADTPDNFQSRRPNTSFCFLDIRSPGLGDTAMYLCATSRLGSNQPQHFGDGTRLSIL.

This clone was seen ten or more times. This sequence joins TRBV10-3 and TRBJ1-1; D unclear. This CDR3 has 12 amino acids. Germline V gives CDR1 ENHRY, CDR2 SYGVKD. V was clipped by 3 bases and J by 4 bases, with 6 bases between them. CDR3 coding DNA: TGTGCCATCAGTGAATCAGTCACTGAAGCTTTCTTT. The encoded protein is CAISESVTEAFF.

This clone was counted ten times or more. This chain connects TRBV3-1 (or the pseudogene TRBV3-2) to TRBJ2-7; weak D call: TRBD2 (6 bases). Germline loops: CDR1 LGHDT, CDR2 YNNKEL (reference sequence). This CDR3 comprises 14 residues. V lost 2 bases and J lost 4, with 12 bases in between. The CDR3 spells CASSQLRSGYEQYF. The DNA of the CDR3 is TGTGCCAGCAGCCAACTCAGGAGCGGGTACGAGCAGTACTTC.

The chain carries TRBV11-3 and TRBJ2-5; 14 bases are shared with TRBD2. Germline CDR1 and CDR2: SGHNT and YENEEA. The CDR3 extends over 16 amino acids. J gave up 4 bases and V 4 bases, and 5 bases lay outside the gene matches. The CDR3 DNA sequence: TGTGCCAGCAGCTCCCGACTAGCGGGGGGGCGAGAGACCCAGTACTTC. This sequence encodes CASSSRLAGGRETQYF.

The gene calls are TRBV6-5 and TRBJ2-2, with TRBD2 identical over 9 bases. The CDR3 length is 12 residues. Germline-derived CDR1 and CDR2 are MNHEY and SVGAGI. The DNA for the CDR3 is TGTGCTGCGGGGGGGTGGACCGGGGAGCTGTTTTTT. Translation: CAAGGWTGELFF.

This rearrangement joins TRBV2 to TRBJ2-7, with 9 bases matching TRBD1. The germline V gene has CDR1 SNHLY and CDR2 FYNNEI. V lost 4 bases to trimming and J lost 3 bases; unmatched junction nucleotides: 10. This CDR3 is built from 16 residues. The CDR3 coding sequence is TGTGCCAGCAGTGGGACAGGACAGGGGTGGATCTACGAGCAGTACTTC. It codes for CASSGTGQGWIYEQYF. The complete variable domain, with remaining parts taken from reference TRBV2 and TRBJ2-7, reads EPEVTQTPSHQVTQMGQEVILRCVPISNHLYFYWYRQILGQKVEFLVSFYNNEISEKSEIFDDQFSVERPDGSNFTLKIRSTKLEDSAMYFCASSGTGQGWIYEQYFGPGTRLTVT.

The chain links TRBV6-5 to TRBJ1-6; 9 bases align to TRBD1. The germline gives CDR1 MNHEY, CDR2 SVGAGI. The CDR3 runs 15 residues. Trimming at V came to 6 bases and at J to 5 bases, leaving 5 bases not matched to a gene. CDR3 coding DNA: TGTGCCAGCAGCCTGGGACAGGGCAATAATTCACCCCTCCACTTT. Protein sequence: CASSLGQGNNSPLHF.

In its sample, this clone was seen once. This chain links TRBV5-1 with TRBJ1-2, with 9 bases lining up with TRBD1. The trim removed 0 bases at V and 3 bases at J, leaving 0 bases unmatched. CDR1 and CDR2 (germline): SGHRS, YFSETQ. The CDR3 has 14 residues. This CDR3 reads CASSLGDRDYGYTF. The CDR3 nucleotides are TGCGCCAGCAGCTTGGGGGACAGGGACTATGGCTACACCTTC.